This entry concerns a single T cell receptor (beta chain). What it binds is unknown. This specimen belongs to a study of blood T cells in healthy people across ages. Overall study results and limits: A strong correlation between TCR beta diversity and naive T cell percentage was seen. Using unsorted PBMCs precluded a conclusive naive versus antigen-experienced comparison.

PCR was performed a second time for 7 to 11 cycles using a sample-barcoded 5' primer and a J-beta primer mix. In TCRdb, the 5' RACE reads were re-called with MiXCR into one record per CDR3 protein. The data contain about 1.1 million distinct CDR3 sequences, 35% to 40% of them singletons. From germline, CDR1 is MGHRA and CDR2 YSYEKL. V was clipped by 2 bases and J by 3 bases, with 1 base between them. This CDR3 is built from 12 residues. The material sequenced was blood. The source of this sequence is a young man in good health. The genes are TRBV4-1 and TRBJ1-4; D uncertain. DNA for the CDR3: TGCGCCAGCAGCCAACCTAATGAAAAACTGTTTTTT. Protein: CASSQPNEKLFF.